This T cell receptor beta chain was recovered during a study of cytomegalovirus exposure and HLA in healthy donors. Amplification used 60 Vbeta primers and 13 Jbeta primers. Profiled with immunoSEQ multiplex PCR; TCRdb holds only in-frame clones, not every one. The sample lists 150,000 to 200,000 clones; 70% to 80% were seen once. Study-level findings and limits: Common viral pathogens were later found to be apparently linked to several of the most significant clusters. TCR beta V- and J-gene trimming was later associated with a missense DCLRE1C variant.

Comments on this clone: No antigen is known for it. At one boundary the junction diverges from the germline segment, which might be a read error.

Germline lookup yields CDR1 LNHDA and CDR2 SQIVND (reference sequence). This CDR3 spans 13 amino acids. This TCR derives from a woman aged 45 to 65 in good health and CMV-seronegative. The rearrangement uses TRBV19 and TRBJ1-3; no clear D gene. The sequenced material came from PBMCs. CDR3 sequence (DNA): TGTGCCAGTAGTAGCGGGCCTGGAACCACCATATATTTT. Residues: CASSSGPGTTIYF.